Following are 24 T cell receptor beta chains from one sample sequenced in a study of neoadjuvant anti-PD-1 for oral cavity cancer. Method: immunoSEQ multiplex PCR; TCRdb's copy keeps in-frame clones and lacks some. Of 20,000 to 25,000 clones in the sample, 45% were seen once. The sample's time point: after neoadjuvant nivolumab, at surgical resection. This specimen was tumor tissue, taken after nivolumab (anti-PD-1) treatment. The source of these receptors is a person between 40 and 85 years old with oral cavity squamous cell carcinoma.

This chain joins TRBV18 and TRBJ2-2; 7 bases agree with TRBD1. Germline V lookup: CDR1 KGHSH, CDR2 LQKENI. V lost 2 bases, J lost 5 bases, and 11 bases stayed unmatched. This CDR3 has 17 residues. As DNA, the CDR3 is TGTGCCAGCTCACCATACCTTGGGGGACAGTCAACCGGGGAGCTGTTTTTT. It yields the protein CASSPYLGGQSTGELFF.

This clone appeared many times. The chain employs TRBV2 and TRBJ1-5; D is undetermined. The V gene's germline CDR1 is SNHLY and CDR2 FYNNEI. Trimming removed 0 bases at V and 7 bases at J, with 7 bases between. This CDR3 comprises 13 residues. The CDR3 DNA follows: TGTGCCAGCAGTGAAGCGCGTCCCCAGCCCCAGCATTTT. Translated, it gives CASSEARPQPQHF.

The chain links TRBV9 to TRBJ2-7; 7 nucleotides agree with TRBD2. Looked up from germline, CDR1 is SGDLS and CDR2 is YYNGEE. The CDR3 length is 17 residues. Trimming removed 4 bases from V and 1 base from J; junction bases left unmatched: 14. CDR3 bases: TGTGCCAGCAGCCCGCAGGGTTTCAGGACTAGTTCCTACGAGCAGTACTTC. As protein: CASSPQGFRTSSYEQYF.

This clone was seen many times. The genes are TRBV7-7 and TRBJ2-3; the D is unclear. This CDR3 has 13 residues. Trimming pared 0 bases from V and 4 bases from J, leaving 5 bases between. In germline, CDR1 is SSHAT, CDR2 FNYEAQ (reference sequence). The CDR3 nucleotides read TGTGCCAGCAGCTTAGCCCCAGCAGATACGCAGTATTTT. Its translation: CASSLAPADTQYF.

The chain joins TRBV25-1 to TRBJ2-7; tentative D call: TRBD2 (7 bases). V gave up 4 bases and J gave up 0 bases, with 13 bases separating them. Germline loops: CDR1 MGHDK, CDR2 SYGVNS. This CDR3 has 15 amino acids. This CDR3 is CASSGGGGSSYEQYF. The CDR3 bases are TGTGCCAGCAGTGGAGGGGGGGGCAGCTCCTACGAGCAGTACTTC.

Many counts were recorded for this clone. The chain joins TRBV7-2 to TRBJ1-2, with a tentative D call TRBD1 (6 bases). The CDR3 runs to 14 residues. The germline V and J ends were trimmed by 1 base and 3 bases, with 9 bases remaining between them. The V gene's germline CDR1 is SGHTA and CDR2 FQGNSA. The CDR3 reads CASSLGTADYGYTF. In DNA, the CDR3 is TGTGCCAGCAGCTTAGGGACAGCAGACTATGGCTACACCTTC.

The V and J genes are TRBV5-1 and TRBJ1-1; D possibly corresponds to TRBD1 (6 bases). This CDR3 region has 15 residues. V was clipped by 3 bases and J by 0 bases, with 12 bases between them. Germline assignment: CDR1 SGHRS and CDR2 YFSETQ. The CDR3 spells CASSSSGAMNTEAFF. The CDR3 DNA is TGCGCCAGCAGCTCATCAGGGGCCATGAACACTGAAGCTTTCTTT.

This clone was observed a handful of times. The chain employs TRBV27 and TRBJ1-6; D remains ambiguous. The ends were cut back, 6 bases at V and 6 bases at J, with 9 bases in the middle. Germline assignment: CDR1 MNHEY and CDR2 SMNVEV (reference sequence). The CDR3 loop spans 13 amino acids. The CDR3 nucleotides are TGTGCCAGCAGGGACGGCCTTAATTCACCCCTCCACTTT. It is translated as CASRDGLNSPLHF.

This clone showed up just a few times. The chain recombines TRBV6-5 with TRBJ1-2, with TRBD1 as a possible D gene (6 bases). Germline-derived CDR1 and CDR2 are MNHEY and SVGAGI. The V gene lost 8 bases and the J gene lost 2 bases, with 18 bases spanning the gap. The CDR3 runs to 15 residues. In DNA form, the CDR3 reads TGTGCCAGCGGGGGGCGCGGGGAGTCGAACTATGGCTACACCTTC. The encoded protein is CASGGRGESNYGYTF.

This chain links TRBV10-3 with TRBJ1-3; D not certain. Trimming left V 4 bases short and J 0 bases short, with 7 bases between. Looked up from germline, CDR1 is ENHRY and CDR2 is SYGVKD. The CDR3 runs to 14 residues. The CDR3 region is CAISGYGSGNTIYF. DNA of the CDR3: TGTGCCATCAGTGGGTATGGCTCTGGAAACACCATATATTTT.

V and J are TRBV15 and TRBJ1-1; no clear D. Germline V gene lookup returns CDR1 LNHNV and CDR2 YYDKDF (reference sequence). V lost 2 bases and J lost 5, with 12 bases in between. CDR3 size: 14 residues. The CDR3 here is CATSRNSIGTEAFF. CDR3 nucleotide sequence: TGTGCCACCAGCAGAAACTCCATTGGTACTGAAGCTTTCTTT. Supplemented by reference TRBV15 and TRBJ1-1, the full variable domain reads DAMVIQNPRYQVTQFGKPVTLSCSQTLNHNVMYWYQQKSSQAPKLLFHYYDKDFNNEADTPDNFQSRRPNTSFCFLDIRSPGLGDTAMYLCATSRNSIGTEAFFGQGTRLTVV.

This clone occurred a few times. This chain uses TRBV4-3 with TRBJ1-6; D is ambiguous. The CDR3 runs to 16 residues. The germline V gene encodes CDR1 LGHNA and CDR2 YSLEER. V was pared by 0 bases and J by 9 bases, with 15 bases between. DNA of the CDR3: TGCGCCAGCAGCCAAGATCTTAGCAGTTCCGGTTCACCCCTCCACTTT. As protein: CASSQDLSSSGSPLHF.

The rearrangement links TRBV18 to TRBJ1-2; D remains ambiguous. The V and J ends lost 6 bases and 7 bases respectively, with 15 bases between them. The CDR3 runs to 13 residues. The germline gives CDR1 KGHSH, CDR2 LQKENI. The CDR3, as DNA: TGTGCCAGCTCCCCAGGAGGCGTGCGTGGCTACACCTTC. It yields the protein CASSPGGVRGYTF.

For this clone: The same CDR3 can be traced to other DNA sequences in this sample. This rearrangement joins TRBV6-4 to TRBJ2-3; 8 bases match TRBD2. This CDR3 is 12 amino acids long. With 8 bases clipped from V and 4 bases from J, the junction kept 2 bases outside the gene matches. CDR1 is MRHNA, CDR2 SNTAGT, per germline. The CDR3 loop is CASSGGADTQYF. In DNA form, the CDR3 reads TGTGCCAGCTCCGGGGGGGCAGATACGCAGTATTTT.

This clone was seen many times. The chain couples TRBV14 to TRBJ2-7; D not resolved. Between the trimmed V and J ends, which lost 5 bases and 0 bases, there was a span of 5 bases. CDR1 and CDR2 from the germline V gene are SGHDN and FVKESK. CDR3 length: 12 amino acids. DNA of the CDR3: TGTGCCAGCAGCTTCGGCTCCTACGAGCAGTACTTC. The encoded protein is CASSFGSYEQYF.

This clone appeared a few times. The V call is TRBV13, the J call TRBJ1-2, with D possibly matching TRBD1 (6 bases). CDR3 length: 12 residues. CDR1 and CDR2 from the germline V gene are PRHDT and FYEKMQ (reference sequence). The V and J ends lost 6 bases and 7 bases respectively, with 12 bases between them. The CDR3 nucleotides read TGTGCCAGCAGGCCCGGACAGCTTGGCTACACCTTC. It codes for CASRPGQLGYTF.

This clone was counted a single time. The chain links TRBV5-4 to TRBJ2-1; D uncertain. The germline V and J ends were trimmed by 2 bases and 7 bases, with 19 bases remaining between them. The germline V gene has CDR1 SGHNT and CDR2 YYREEE (reference sequence). The CDR3 is 16 amino acids. CDR3 sequence (DNA): TGTGCCAGCAGCTTAGGTTGGTCAGGCCCTGGGAATGAGCAGTTCTTC. Protein sequence: CASSLGWSGPGNEQFF. Complete variable domain (other parts from reference TRBV5-4 and TRBJ2-1): ETGVTQSPTHLIKTRGQQVTLRCSSQSGHNTVSWYQQALGQGPQFIFQYYREEENGRGNFPPRFSGLQFPNYSSELNVNALELDDSALYLCASSLGWSGPGNEQFFGPGTRLTVL.

This clone was counted once. The V gene is TRBV28, the J gene TRBJ1-1; 7 positions agree with TRBD1. V lost 5 bases, J lost 5 bases, and 5 bases stayed unmatched. From germline, CDR1 is MDHEN and CDR2 SYDVKM. The CDR3 sequence is 13 residues long. CDR3 loop: CASSINRGTEAFF. The DNA for the CDR3 is TGTGCCAGCAGTATAAACAGGGGTACTGAAGCTTTCTTT.

This clone has only a few counts. This sequence joins TRBV5-4 and TRBJ2-4, with TRBD2 identical over 8 bases. The CDR3 spans 15 residues. Germline-derived CDR1 and CDR2 are SGHNT and YYREEE (reference sequence). Unmatched junction bases numbered 7, after V lost 1 base and J lost 7 bases. The CDR3 nucleotides are TGTGCCAGCAGCTTGCAGGGCGGGGGGTTTAACATTCAGTACTTC. Amino acid sequence: CASSLQGGGFNIQYF. The entire variable domain, with the rest obtained from reference TRBV5-4 and TRBJ2-4, is as follows: ETGVTQSPTHLIKTRGQQVTLRCSSQSGHNTVSWYQQALGQGPQFIFQYYREEENGRGNFPPRFSGLQFPNYSSELNVNALELDDSALYLCASSLQGGGFNIQYFGAGTRLSVL.

This clone was observed a few times. The V gene is TRBV5-5, the J gene TRBJ2-7; D not certain. Germline assignment: CDR1 SGHKS and CDR2 YYEKEE (reference sequence). The V gene lost 3 bases and the J gene lost 12 bases, with 13 bases spanning the gap. This CDR3 comprises 11 residues. CDR3 protein: CASSSGRHPYF. The DNA for the CDR3 is TGTGCCAGCAGCTCCGGACGTCATCCGTACTTC.

This clone was counted a few times. The V call is TRBV7-8, the J call TRBJ1-2; a weak D match, TRBD1 (6 bases). The V end was cut by 2 bases, the J end by 7 bases, with 23 bases between. The CDR3 is 17 amino acids. The V gene's germline CDR1 is SGHVS and CDR2 FQNEAQ. DNA for the CDR3: TGTGCCAGCAGCTTACTTCGTCGGGACTCAATGGACAGTGGCTACACCTTC. Translated, it gives CASSLLRRDSMDSGYTF. The full variable domain, with the rest looked up from reference TRBV7-8 and TRBJ1-2, is GAGVSQSPRYKVAKRGQDVALRCDPISGHVSLFWYQQALGQGPEFLTYFQNEAQLDKSGLPSDRFFAERPEGSVSTLKIQRTQQEDSAVYLCASSLLRRDSMDSGYTFGSGTRLTVV.

The V and J genes are TRBV15 and TRBJ2-2; D possibly uses TRBD1 or TRBD2 (7 bases each). Trimming removed 6 bases from V and 6 bases from J, with 11 bases in between. CDR3 length equals 13 residues. Germline assignment: CDR1 LNHNV and CDR2 YYDKDF (reference sequence). The CDR3 protein is CATRQGGPGELFF. CDR3 nucleotide sequence: TGTGCCACCAGGCAGGGGGGGCCCGGGGAGCTGTTTTTT.

The CDR3 region is CASSLGVDQPQHF. In nucleotides, the CDR3 is TGCGCCAGCAGCTTGGGGGTAGATCAGCCCCAGCATTTT. The J gene is TRBJ1-5, the V gene TRBV5-1; no clear D. The CDR3 covers 13 residues. V dropped 0 bases and J dropped 5 bases, with 6 bases sitting between them. CDR1 is SGHRS and CDR2 is YFSETQ in the germline V gene.

The chain recombines TRBV4-3 with TRBJ2-1; 12 nucleotides match TRBD2. CDR1 is LGHNA and CDR2 is YSLEER in the germline V gene. J was trimmed by 0 bases and V by 2 bases; bases with no gene match: 8. CDR3 size: 19 residues. CDR3 region: CASSQNRLAGVHSYNEQFF. CDR3 nucleotides: TGCGCCAGCAGCCAAAACCGACTAGCGGGGGTTCACTCCTACAATGAGCAGTTCTTC.